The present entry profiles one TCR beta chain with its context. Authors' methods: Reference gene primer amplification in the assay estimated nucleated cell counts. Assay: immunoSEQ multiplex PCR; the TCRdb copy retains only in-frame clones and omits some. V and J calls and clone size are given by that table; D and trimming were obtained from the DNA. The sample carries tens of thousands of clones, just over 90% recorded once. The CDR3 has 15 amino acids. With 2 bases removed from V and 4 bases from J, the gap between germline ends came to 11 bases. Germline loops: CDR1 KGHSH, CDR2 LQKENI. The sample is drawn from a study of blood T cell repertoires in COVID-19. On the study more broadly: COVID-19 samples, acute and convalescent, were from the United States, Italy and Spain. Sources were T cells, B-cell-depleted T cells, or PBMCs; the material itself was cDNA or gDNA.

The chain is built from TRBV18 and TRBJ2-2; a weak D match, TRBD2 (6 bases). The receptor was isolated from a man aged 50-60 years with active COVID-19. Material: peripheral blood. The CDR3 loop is CASSPNQGGTGELFF. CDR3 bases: TGTGCCAGCTCACCAAATCAGGGAGGCACCGGGGAGCTGTTTTTT.